Described below is a single T cell receptor (beta chain) sequence and its context. No antigen is known for it. PCR amplification relied on 60 Vbeta primers (plus 13 Jbeta primers). TCRdb's copy holds only in-frame clones and misses some; the assay was immunoSEQ multiplex PCR. Here the sample spans over 65,000 clones, about 75% being singletons. The sample originates from a study of cytomegalovirus exposure and HLA in healthy donors. Findings and limits, study-wide: In vitro experiments confirmed that a few CMV-associated chains were specific for CMV antigens. According to the study, approximately 150 TCR beta chains were cytomegalovirus-associated.

The CDR3 consists of 14 residues. V gave up 3 bases and J gave up 2 bases, with 10 bases separating them. Germline assignment: CDR1 SNHLY and CDR2 FYNNEI. This TCR was sampled from a woman between 25 and 40 years old in good health and CMV-seropositive. Material: PBMCs. The rearrangement links TRBV2 to TRBJ1-2; TRBD1 is a possible D gene (5 bases). As DNA, the CDR3 is TGTGCCAGCAGTGAGGGGAAGGGGAACTATGGCTACACCTTC. It codes for CASSEGKGNYGYTF.